This T cell receptor (beta chain) emerged from a study of T cell responses to AZD1222 COVID-19 vaccine. Across the study: Second-dose recipients at about 4 or about 12 weeks were treated as one pooled group. Study outcomes and limitations: Rises in breadth and depth of Spike-specific TCRs came after two AZD1222 doses.

This clone was detected once. Antigen: not known. The CDR3 totals 15 residues. Trimming took 3 bases from V and 6 from J, leaving 17 bases between them. The germline gives CDR1 SEHNR, CDR2 FQNEAQ (reference sequence). Libraries were prepared by immunoSEQ multiplex PCR; TCRdb keeps only in-frame clonotypes and omits some of them. The sample records about 190,000 clones, under 95% being singletons. Sequencing used peripheral blood, obtained on day 0 of AZD1222 vaccination. The chain uses TRBV7-9 and TRBJ1-2, with D possibly TRBD1 on 5 matching bases. The receptor comes from an adult in good health. CDR3 nucleotides: TGTGCCAGCAGCTTCGGATCGGGGGGTTCCGATGGCTACACCTTC. Translation: CASSFGSGGSDGYTF.